The subject of this entry is one TCR beta chain. It has no known antigen specificity. One base away there is no much larger clone; base qualities are not given. Each donor gave one peripheral blood draw, averaging roughly 120 mL, which was collected into heparinised tubes. Using a panel that included CD45RO, CCR7, CD25, CD127, CD95 and CD27, naive, central memory, regulatory and stem cell-like memory CD4+ T cells were sorted on a BD FACSAria II. A purity above 95% was achieved for all sorted populations. PBMCs were separated immediately by Lymphoprep density gradient centrifugation and were stained directly, without being cultured. So that batch effects would be minimized, each experiment stained and sorted samples in pairs, pairing one healthy donor with one patient. This sample stems from a study of beta chain features in type 1 diabetes (dated by TCRdb to 2016 to 2019). Some background on the complete study: Mean age, gender distribution, total cell number and subset yield were not different between patients and healthy donors. Across all samples, approximately 100 million sorted cells were examined, and cell number per subset correlated strongly with RNA yield. The study compared the TCRB repertoires of sorted circulating CD4+ T cell subsets in recently diagnosed type 1 diabetes patients with those in matched healthy donors. Whereas all 30 or so donors provided naive and central memory subsets, regulatory and stem cell-like memory subsets were isolated from just 8 patients and roughly 8 healthy donors. The paper's findings and limits, for the study overall: HLA sub-analyses involved small numbers of individuals, so any influence of HLA type on TCRB rearrangement remained unresolved. Because cDNA rather than genomic DNA was sequenced, highly expressing activated cells could have been over-represented, although no difference in activation and CD3 levels was found between groups. At VDJ recombination sites, type 1 diabetes patients had fewer insertions and more deleted nucleotides, which implies abnormalities in thymic rearrangement. Shorter templates might have been favored by PCR, but patient and control samples were amplified and corrected together, so both groups would have been affected equally by any skew. Naive, central memory and regulatory TCRB repertoires appeared to be more alike among patients than among healthy donors. A moderate but significant shortening of TCRB CDR3 length was observed in type 1 diabetes patients in all four CD4+ subsets.

The entire isolated RNA was reverse transcribed using the High Capacity cDNA Reverse Transcription Kit, and thus expressed TCRB transcripts were sequenced. Deep immunoSEQ sequencing was applied to naive, central memory and regulatory T cell samples, giving an average of about 3.4 million total reads per sample. After sorted cells were lysed in RLT buffer, RNA was extracted with DNase-treated RNeasy Micro or Mini kits, with the choice depending on cell number. Each cell subset was processed separately to prevent cross-contamination, with patient and healthy donor samples processed together. The immunoSEQ multiplex PCR was used to amplify TCRB sequences from cDNA, generating 87-bp fragments that spanned the CDR3 region. The amplicons were sequenced using the Illumina HiSeq platform. From the authors' description of their analysis: Synthetic template baselines were used to correct PCR bias computationally, reads within Hamming distance 2 were collapsed together, and singletons that could not be merged were discarded. Reads were aligned against IMGT so that V, D and J genes, CDR3 length and insertions or deletions at six rearrangement sites could be assigned. Clonotype counts were normalized to sorted cell number within each subset before computing true diversity and Gini coefficients with the tcR R package. Repertoire sharing was quantified using the overlap coefficient calculated on TCRB nucleotide sequences. The table comes from immuneACCESS by way of TCRdb, which keeps in-frame sequences with V and J called. Part of the clones is missing from these tables; in studies checked, under half for an unresolved V gene and the rest for unknown reasons. Clone size and V and J calls were adopted from that table, with D and trimming inferred from the DNA. The table for this sample lists around 250,000 clones; 25% to 35% of them were counted only once. The ten most abundant clones make up roughly 4% of the sample.

Based on the germline V gene, the CDR1 and CDR2 sequences are SGHTA and FQGNSA. V drops 1 base and J drops 0 bases, leaving 7 bases in between. The CDR3 has 14 amino acids, counting the end cysteine and phenylalanine. CDR3 DNA is the only sequence kept; it has 42 bases, read in frame from the first base. The receptor comes from a man aged 25 to 45 in good health. The sample comprised central memory CD4+ T cells from blood. The chain employs TRBV7-2 and TRBJ2-7; the best D guess is TRBD1, with 5 bases matching. The CDR3 sequence is CASSLEGYSYEQYF. The DNA sequence is TGTGCCAGCAGCTTAGAGGGGTACTCCTACGAGCAGTACTTC.